A selection of T cell receptor beta chains follows, all from one sample in a study of blood T cell repertoires in COVID-19. Measured with immunoSEQ multiplex PCR; TCRdb has only the in-frame clones, and not every one. The sample gives 140,000 or so clones, roughly 80% of which show up once; approximately 8.6% is in the top ten. Sequencing was performed on peripheral blood. The receptor set was obtained from a man aged 50 to 59 with active or convalescent COVID-19. Both conserved end residues are part of each CDR3. D genes are given only for firm matches. The size of a clone is reported for some rows only, either as once, few or many, or as a class for expanded clones.

J gene: TRBJ2-3
D gene: .
V gene: TRBV24-1
clone size: .
CDR3 protein: CATSDPSSTDTQYF
CDR3 DNA: TGTGCCACCAGTGATCCCTCTAGCACAGATACGCAGTATTTT

J gene: TRBJ2-2
D gene: TRBD1
V gene: TRBV9
clone size: once
CDR3 protein: CASSATGTATGELFF
CDR3 DNA: TGTGCCAGCAGCGCGACAGGGACCGCCACCGGGGAGCTGTTTTTT

J gene: TRBJ1-1
D gene: .
V gene: TRBV13
clone size: once
CDR3 protein: CASSRGAGFEAFF
CDR3 DNA: TGTGCCAGCAGCCGAGGTGCGGGGTTTGAAGCTTTCTTT

J gene: TRBJ2-5
D gene: TRBD1
V gene: TRBV24-1
clone size: .
CDR3 protein: CATSDLGTGGETQYF
CDR3 DNA: TGTGCCACCAGTGATTTAGGGACAGGGGGGGAGACCCAGTACTTC

J gene: TRBJ1-1
D gene: .
V gene: TRBV28
clone size: .
CDR3 protein: CASSYHREGNTEAFF
CDR3 DNA: TGTGCCAGCAGCTATCACCGGGAGGGAAACACTGAAGCTTTCTTT

J gene: TRBJ2-5
D gene: TRBD2
V gene: TRBV5-4
clone size: .
CDR3 protein: CASSRGGRGETQYF
CDR3 DNA: TGTGCCAGCAGCCGGGGGGGGAGAGGGGAGACCCAGTACTTC

J gene: TRBJ2-3
D gene: .
V gene: TRBV15
clone size: .
CDR3 protein: CATSHRFLSTDTQYF
CDR3 DNA: TGTGCCACCAGTCATCGGTTCCTTAGCACAGATACGCAGTATTTT

J gene: TRBJ2-1
D gene: TRBD2
V gene: TRBV6-5
clone size: .
CDR3 protein: CASVLAGDNDEQLF
CDR3 DNA: TGTGCCAGCGTCCTAGCGGGAGACAACGATGAGCAGCTCTTC

J gene: TRBJ1-2
D gene: TRBD1
V gene: TRBV28
clone size: .
CDR3 protein: CASSETGKGYTF
CDR3 DNA: TGTGCCAGCAGTGAGACAGGGAAAGGCTACACCTTC

J gene: TRBJ1-6
D gene: .
V gene: TRBV19
clone size: .
CDR3 protein: CASRGALVVSPLHF
CDR3 DNA: TGTGCCAGTAGGGGGGCTCTGGTAGTATCACCCCTCCACTTT

J gene: TRBJ2-7
D gene: TRBD1
V gene: TRBV5-1
clone size: .
CDR3 protein: CASSPLTGGISYEQYF
CDR3 DNA: TGCGCCAGCAGCCCACTCACAGGGGGTATCTCCTACGAGCAGTACTTC

J gene: TRBJ2-7
D gene: TRBD2
V gene: TRBV9
clone size: .
CDR3 protein: CASSVGGGSFSEQYF
CDR3 DNA: TGTGCCAGCAGCGTAGGGGGCGGGAGTTTTAGCGAGCAGTACTTC

J gene: TRBJ2-1
D gene: .
V gene: TRBV15
clone size: .
CDR3 protein: CATSRDQSGSRGNEQFF
CDR3 DNA: TGTGCCACCAGCAGAGATCAGTCCGGGAGCCGGGGCAATGAGCAGTTCTTC

J gene: TRBJ1-6
D gene: .
V gene: TRBV5-8
clone size: .
CDR3 protein: CASSSWTASYNSPLHF
CDR3 DNA: TGTGCCAGCAGCTCATGGACAGCCTCCTATAATTCACCCCTCCACTTT

J gene: TRBJ2-4
D gene: .
V gene: TRBV28
clone size: once
CDR3 protein: CASSLAKNIQYF
CDR3 DNA: TGTGCCAGCAGCCTAGCCAAAAACATTCAGTACTTC

J gene: TRBJ1-1
D gene: .
V gene: TRBV14
clone size: few
CDR3 protein: CASSQERAMNTEAFF
CDR3 DNA: TGTGCCAGCAGCCAAGAGCGGGCCATGAACACTGAAGCTTTCTTT

J gene: TRBJ1-1
D gene: .
V gene: TRBV10-3
clone size: .
CDR3 protein: CAISDTRFENTEAFF
CDR3 DNA: TGTGCCATCAGTGATACGAGGTTTGAGAACACTGAAGCTTTCTTT

J gene: TRBJ2-2
D gene: .
V gene: TRBV6-5
clone size: .
CDR3 protein: CASSYSRTTGELFF
CDR3 DNA: TGTGCCAGCAGTTACTCTAGAACCACCGGGGAGCTGTTTTTT

J gene: TRBJ2-7
D gene: TRBD2
V gene: TRBV19
clone size: .
CDR3 protein: CASSTTGTSGSYEQYF
CDR3 DNA: TGTGCCAGTAGTACCACCGGGACTAGCGGCTCCTACGAGCAGTACTTC

J gene: TRBJ2-7
D gene: .
V gene: TRBV27
clone size: .
CDR3 protein: CASRLGSGVTYEQYF
CDR3 DNA: TGTGCCAGCCGACTTGGGTCGGGGGTTACCTACGAGCAGTACTTC

J gene: TRBJ2-4
D gene: .
V gene: TRBV3-1/TRBV3-2
clone size: .
CDR3 protein: CASSVELSGNIQYF
CDR3 DNA: TGTGCCAGCAGCGTCGAGTTGTCAGGAAACATTCAGTACTTC